The 29 T cell receptor beta chains listed next were all sequenced from one sample in a study of blood T cells in healthy people across ages. Using a J-beta primer mix together with a sample-barcoded 5' primer, a second PCR was run for roughly 7 to 11 cycles. TCRdb itself ran the 5' RACE reads through MiXCR, one entry per CDR3 protein. Of about 1,500,000 distinct CDR3 sequences in the sample, 28% were seen once. Sequenced material: blood. Source of these receptors: a woman aged 25 to 39 in good health.

This sequence joins TRBV7-3 and TRBJ2-1; D gene ambiguous. V was clipped by 1 base and J by 6 bases, with 7 bases between them. Germline values: CDR1 SGHTA, CDR2 FQGTGA. The CDR3 loop spans 13 amino acids. CDR3 nucleotides: TGTGCCAGCAGCTTAAATATGGCCAATGAGCAGTTCTTC. It translates to CASSLNMANEQFF. Drawing the rest from reference TRBV7-3 and TRBJ2-1, the complete variable domain is GAGVSQTPSNKVTEKGKYVELRCDPISGHTALYWYRQSLGQGPEFLIYFQGTGAADDSGLPNDRFFAVRPEGSVSTLKIQRTERGDSAVYLCASSLNMANEQFFGPGTRLTVL.

The genes are TRBV28 and TRBJ2-1; D might be TRBD2 (7 bases). CDR3 length: 11 residues. The germline CDR1 and CDR2 sequences are MDHEN and SYDVKM. V gave up 7 bases and J gave up 11 bases, with 12 bases separating them. The CDR3 here is CASTRGAQQFF. The CDR3 DNA follows: TGTGCCAGCACACGGGGGGCCCAGCAGTTCTTC. Using reference TRBV28 and TRBJ2-1 for the parts outside the CDR3, the full variable domain is DVKVTQSSRYLVKRTGEKVFLECVQDMDHENMFWYRQDPGLGLRLIYFSYDVKMKEKGDIPEGYSVSREKKERFSLILESASTNQTSMYLCASTRGAQQFFGPGTRLTVL.

This rearrangement joins TRBV27 to TRBJ1-3; 9 bases fit TRBD1. From germline, CDR1 is MNHEY and CDR2 SMNVEV (reference sequence). This CDR3 is 16 amino acids long. With 6 bases clipped from V and 3 bases from J, the junction kept 9 bases outside the gene matches. CDR3 in amino acids: CASRGRGQGFGNTIYF. DNA of the CDR3: TGTGCCAGCAGGGGGAGGGGACAGGGCTTTGGAAACACCATATATTTT.

The chain links TRBV11-2 to TRBJ2-7; no clear D gene. The CDR3 contains 15 residues. V lost 3 bases and J 0 bases, leaving 12 bases between the germline ends. Germline V lookup: CDR1 SGHAT, CDR2 FQNNGV. The CDR3 DNA sequence: TGTGCCAGCAGCTTCGCCCAAGGGCGCTCCTACGAGCAGTACTTC. It specifies CASSFAQGRSYEQYF. Supplemented by reference TRBV11-2 and TRBJ2-7, the full variable domain reads EAGVAQSPRYKIIEKRQSVAFWCNPISGHATLYWYQQILGQGPKLLIQFQNNGVVDDSQLPKDRFSAERLKGVDSTLKIQPAKLEDSAVYLCASSFAQGRSYEQYFGPGTRLTVT.

This sequence joins TRBV20-1 and TRBJ1-2, with 8 nucleotides matching TRBD1. The CDR3 runs to 13 residues. Unmatched junction bases numbered 9, after V lost 8 bases and J lost 4 bases. CDR1 and CDR2 (germline): DFQATT, SNEGSKA (reference sequence). The CDR3 nucleotides are TGCAGTACCACAAGGGACAGGACCTATGGCTACACCTTC. It yields the protein CSTTRDRTYGYTF.

The CDR3 spells CASSPQKDGYTF. DNA of the CDR3: TGTGCCAGCTCACCACAAAAGGATGGCTACACCTTC. This chain joins TRBV18 and TRBJ1-2, with D uncertain. The CDR3 has 12 amino acids. Germline loops: CDR1 KGHSH, CDR2 LQKENI. Trimming took off 1 base at V and 6 bases at J, with 6 bases between the two ends.

The table lists this clonotype with a few counts. The V gene is TRBV7-9, the J gene TRBJ2-1; D is tentatively TRBD1 or TRBD2 (6 bases each). Per the germline V gene, CDR1 is SEHNR and CDR2 is FQNEAQ (reference sequence). The CDR3 is 16 amino acids. Trimming removed 3 bases at V and 4 bases at J, with 16 bases between. The CDR3 loop reads CASSLGSGAGYNEQFF. The CDR3 nucleotides are TGTGCCAGCAGCTTGGGTTCAGGGGCGGGGTACAATGAGCAGTTCTTC.

Comment on this clonotype: One junction end does not reproduce the germline sequence, and a read error may be involved. The chain joins TRBV7-9 to TRBJ2-3; D is perhaps TRBD1 (6 bases). The CDR3 is 15 residues long. Looked up from germline, CDR1 is SEHNR and CDR2 is FQNEAQ (reference sequence). The CDR3 reads CASSVFGTNTYTQYF. CDR3 DNA: TGTGCCAGCAGCGTCTTCGGGACAAACACATATACGCAGTATTTT.

As to this clonotype: Just one base apart from a much larger clone, this may be a read error. The chain combines TRBV27 with TRBJ2-7, with 12 positions matching TRBD1. This CDR3 has 13 residues. Looked up from germline, CDR1 is MNHEY and CDR2 is SMNVEV (reference sequence). Losses at the gene ends were 2 bases for V and 10 bases for J; bases not matched to a gene: 3. CDR3 coding DNA: TGTGCCAGCAGTTTACCGGGACAGGGGGCACAGTACTTC. As protein: CASSLPGQGAQYF.

This clonotype showed up many times. The chain recombines TRBV7-2 with TRBJ2-3; 7 bases are shared with TRBD1. V shed 5 bases, J shed 1 base, and the junction held 9 bases outside the gene matches. This CDR3 is built from 16 residues. Per the germline V gene, CDR1 is SGHTA and CDR2 is FQGNSA. The DNA of the CDR3 is TGTGCCAGCAGCGCCGGTCCGGGGACAGGCACAGATACGCAGTATTTT. This gives the protein CASSAGPGTGTDTQYF.

The rearrangement uses TRBV20-1 and TRBJ1-2; a weak D match, TRBD1 (5 bases). This CDR3 region has 13 residues. With 2 bases removed from V and 4 bases from J, the gap between germline ends came to 11 bases. Germline assignment: CDR1 DFQATT and CDR2 SNEGSKA (reference sequence). The CDR3 reads CSARRQTIYGYTF. The CDR3 DNA follows: TGCAGTGCTAGACGACAGACCATCTATGGCTACACCTTC.

DNA for the CDR3: TGCGCCAGCAGCCCTTCGTACCGGGCTGGGGGCACAGATACGCAGTATTTT. It is translated as CASSPSYRAGGTDTQYF. V usage is TRBV5-1 and J usage is TRBJ2-3; D unresolved. The germline CDR1 and CDR2 sequences are SGHRS and YFSETQ. V was trimmed by 4 bases and J by 1 base, leaving 19 bases between them. The CDR3 has 17 residues.

On this clonotype itself: A much more abundant neighbour one base away suggests this may be a read error. This sequence joins TRBV10-3 and TRBJ2-4; 7 bases match TRBD2. The J call is doubtful: the DNA matches TRBJ2-7 better. The length of the CDR3 is 15 residues. The V gene's germline CDR1 is ENHRY and CDR2 SYGVKD. CDR3 nucleotide sequence: TGTGCCAGTCGGGGAGGGGCGGAAAGCTTCTACGAGCAGTACTTC. The encoded protein is CASRGGAESFYEQYF.

The V and J genes are TRBV9 and TRBJ2-5, with 7 bases aligning to TRBD2. J gave up 0 bases and V 3 bases, and 8 bases lay outside the gene matches. The CDR3 totals 16 residues. Germline V gives CDR1 SGDLS, CDR2 YYNGEE. The CDR3 DNA reads as TGTGCCAGCAGCGCCGGGACTACCGAGTACCAAGAGACCCAGTACTTC. This sequence encodes CASSAGTTEYQETQYF. The complete variable domain, with remaining parts taken from reference TRBV9 and TRBJ2-5, reads DSGVTQTPKHLITATGQRVTLRCSPRSGDLSVYWYQQSLDQGLQFLIQYYNGEERAKGNILERFSAQQFPDLHSELNLSSLELGDSALYFCASSAGTTEYQETQYFGPGTRLLVL.

The rearrangement joins TRBV4-1 to TRBJ2-3, with no clear D. The germline CDR1 and CDR2 sequences are MGHRA and YSYEKL. The CDR3 contains 15 residues. V was clipped by 1 base and J by 6 bases, with 14 bases between them. DNA of the CDR3: TGCGCCAGCAGCCAAGGCTCCAGCTTGGTCGATACGCAGTATTTT. Amino acids: CASSQGSSLVDTQYF.

The J gene is TRBJ2-1, the V gene TRBV7-2; unclear D gene. This CDR3 spans 15 amino acids. V lost 1 base, J lost 4 bases, and 11 bases lay in between. CDR1 is SGHTA and CDR2 is FQGNSA in the germline V gene. As DNA, the CDR3 is TGTGCCAGCAGCTTAGGGGTCAACGGGTACAATGAGCAGTTCTTC. This translates into CASSLGVNGYNEQFF. Using reference TRBV7-2 and TRBJ2-1 for the parts outside the CDR3, the full variable domain is GAGVSQSPSNKVTEKGKDVELRCDPISGHTALYWYRQSLGQGLEFLIYFQGNSAPDKSGLPSDRFSAERTGGSVSTLTIQRTQQEDSAVYLCASSLGVNGYNEQFFGPGTRLTVL.

This rearrangement joins TRBV15 to TRBJ1-4; D is ambiguous. V lost 1 base to trimming and J lost 3 bases, with 9 bases between them. This CDR3 is 15 amino acids long. Germline CDR1 and CDR2: LNHNV and YYDKDF (reference sequence). Written as DNA, the CDR3 is TGTGCCACCAGCAGAGTGGCAGGCTCTAATGAAAAACTGTTTTTT. Translation: CATSRVAGSNEKLFF.

Ten or more counts support this clonotype. This chain connects TRBV29-1 to TRBJ1-2; 7 positions match TRBD1. Trimming removed 5 bases from V and 1 base from J; junction bases left unmatched: 10. CDR1 is SQVTM and CDR2 is ANQGSEA in the germline V gene. The CDR3 covers 15 residues. The CDR3 loop is CSVWVLTGSNYGYTF. The DNA for the CDR3 is TGCAGCGTTTGGGTCCTGACAGGGAGTAACTATGGCTACACCTTC.

This clonotype was seen ten or more times. The chain couples TRBV5-1 to TRBJ2-5; D possibly uses TRBD1 or TRBD2 (5 bases each). The CDR3 has 13 amino acids. Germline CDR1 SGHRS, CDR2 YFSETQ. The ends were cut back, 0 bases at V and 11 bases at J, with 14 bases in the middle. The CDR3 region has the DNA TGCGCCAGCAGCTTGGCCTCAGTGGGGGAGCAGTACTTC. It encodes CASSLASVGEQYF. Supplemented by reference TRBV5-1 and TRBJ2-5, the full variable domain reads KAGVTQTPRYLIKTRGQQVTLSCSPISGHRSVSWYQQTPGQGLQFLFEYFSETQRNKGNFPGRFSGRQFSNSRSEMNVSTLELGDSALYLCASSLASVGEQYFGPGTRLLVL.

This chain links TRBV6-5 with TRBJ2-3; D unresolved. Trimming stripped 2 bases from V and 6 bases from J, with 15 bases between. The germline V gene has CDR1 MNHEY and CDR2 SVGAGI. The CDR3 totals 15 residues. CDR3 protein: CASSYGGPPGDTQYF. The CDR3 nucleotides read TGTGCCAGCAGTTACGGTGGGCCCCCGGGTGATACGCAGTATTTT.

This clonotype was found once. A much larger clone lies one base from this, so it may be a read error. The chain couples TRBV5-1 to TRBJ2-1; 9 positions match TRBD1. The CDR3 is 14 amino acids. CDR1 and CDR2 from the germline V gene are SGHRS and YFSETQ. With V trimmed by 0 bases and J by 10 bases, 5 bases remained unmatched. The CDR3 nucleotides read TGCGCCAGCAGCTTGGGAAACAGGGGGCACGAGCAGTTCTTC. The encoded protein is CASSLGNRGHEQFF.

The chain recombines TRBV12-5 with TRBJ2-4; the match to TRBD2 covers 12 bases. The better agreement between TRBJ2-7 and the DNA end casts doubt on the J call. Germline lookup yields CDR1 LGHNT and CDR2 FRNRAP. The CDR3 has 19 amino acids. This CDR3 is CASGSRNAGTSGPPYEQYF. The CDR3 DNA follows: TGTGCTAGTGGTTCACGCAATGCCGGGACTAGCGGGCCCCCTTACGAGCAGTACTTC.

Only a few counts were recorded for this clonotype. The genes are TRBV7-2 and TRBJ2-3, with 8 bases aligning to TRBD2. V shed 3 bases and J 2 bases; nucleotides not matched to a gene: 4. In germline, CDR1 is SGHTA, CDR2 FQGNSA. The CDR3 is 15 amino acids. The CDR3 DNA sequence: TGTGCCAGCAGCTTCACGGGAGGGCTCACAGATACGCAGTATTTT. This sequence encodes CASSFTGGLTDTQYF.

This clonotype has ten or more counts. V usage is TRBV29-1 and J usage is TRBJ2-1; D is perhaps TRBD1 (6 bases). Germline V lookup: CDR1 SQVTM, CDR2 ANQGSEA. V was shortened by 3 bases and J by 0 bases, with 18 bases between the two germline ends. This CDR3 has 17 amino acids. In DNA form, the CDR3 reads TGCAGCGTTGACGACGGGACCAGGGGATTCTCCTACAATGAGCAGTTCTTC. Its protein is CSVDDGTRGFSYNEQFF.

This sequence joins TRBV14 and TRBJ2-5; the D call may be TRBD1 or TRBD2 (5 bases each). Germline V CDR1 and CDR2: SGHDN, FVKESK. Trimming cost V 0 bases and J 4 bases, with 12 bases left between them. The CDR3 runs 15 residues. CDR3 loop: CASSQDSAGRETQYF. The CDR3 DNA reads TGTGCCAGCAGCCAAGATTCGGCAGGGAGAGAGACCCAGTACTTC.

This clonotype appeared a few times. The J gene is TRBJ2-7, the V gene TRBV20-1; 8 positions agree with TRBD1. The germline CDR1 and CDR2 sequences are DFQATT and SNEGSKA (reference sequence). J gave up 1 base and V 1 base, and 3 bases lay outside the gene matches. The CDR3 extends over 14 amino acids. CDR3 sequence: CSARGQGASYEQYF. As DNA, the CDR3 is TGCAGTGCTAGAGGGCAGGGGGCGTCCTACGAGCAGTACTTC.

The chain joins TRBV4-3 to TRBJ2-7; unclear D gene. The CDR3 extends over 15 amino acids. The V end was cut by 0 bases, the J end by 2 bases, with 11 bases between. CDR1 LGHNA and CDR2 YSLEER come from the germline V gene. The CDR3 reads CASSQDLAVAYEQYF. The CDR3 DNA reads TGCGCCAGCAGCCAAGATCTCGCAGTAGCCTACGAGCAGTACTTC.

The rearrangement links TRBV20-1 to TRBJ1-6; no clear D gene. There are 16 residues in the CDR3. V lost 1 base, J lost 0 bases, and 10 bases lay in between. Germline loops: CDR1 DFQATT, CDR2 SNEGSKA (reference sequence). The CDR3 loop reads CSARGLGSSYNSPLHF. The CDR3 bases are TGCAGTGCTAGAGGTTTAGGGAGCTCCTATAATTCACCCCTCCACTTT.

This clonotype was detected a few times. This chain connects TRBV2 to TRBJ2-7, with D possibly TRBD2 on 7 matching bases. There are 15 residues in the CDR3. V lost 7 bases to trimming and J lost 4 bases, with 20 bases between them. The germline V gene encodes CDR1 SNHLY and CDR2 FYNNEI. As DNA, the CDR3 is TGTGCCAGCACCTCCCTCCGGACAGCGGGATACGAGCAGTACTTC. It encodes CASTSLRTAGYEQYF.